The 32 T cell receptor beta chains reported below all come from one sample, sequenced in a study of response to subunit inactivated influenza vaccine. One entry per CDR3 protein, called by TCRdb with MiXCR from the RT-PCR reads. Of about 540,000 distinct CDR3 sequences listed, under 30% were seen once; the top ten hold 2.8%. This sample also appeared in a second study, on T cells expressing NK-cell markers. That paper states: Libraries used 5'RACE template switching adding universal primer site and UMIs.

Material: CD4+ T cells sorted from PBMCs, obtained roughly 13 days after vaccination. The receptors originated from a man in his fifties or sixties who received an inactivated influenza vaccine.

V gene TRBV6-2 or TRBV6-3 combines with J gene TRBJ1-6; TRBD1 might be the D (5 bases). The ends were cut back, 0 bases at V and 6 bases at J, with 9 bases in the middle. This CDR3 comprises 15 residues. CDR1 MNHEY and CDR2 SVGEGT come from the germline V gene. CDR3 sequence reads: CASSYSTRGNSPLHF. The DNA for the CDR3 is TGTGCCAGCAGTTACTCGACGAGGGGTAATTCACCCCTCCACTTT.

In this sample, this clonotype turned up a few times. This chain uses TRBV12-3 or TRBV12-4 with TRBJ2-7; 9 nucleotides match TRBD1. V lost 4 bases, J lost 3 bases, and 16 bases stayed unmatched. There are 18 residues in the CDR3. In nucleotides, the CDR3 is TGTGCCAGCAGTTCGTCCCGGGACAGGGTACGGTTTTTCTACGAGCAGTACTTC. This gives the protein CASSSSRDRVRFFYEQYF.

The chain employs TRBV25-1 and TRBJ2-3; 7 bases are shared with TRBD1. This CDR3 is 14 amino acids long. From germline, CDR1 is MGHDK and CDR2 SYGVNS. After removal of 7 bases from V and 3 bases from J, the junction contained 7 bases not matched to a gene. The CDR3 reads CASIRDSTTDTQYF. DNA of the CDR3: TGTGCCAGCATTCGGGACAGTACTACAGATACGCAGTATTTT.

J is TRBJ2-1 and V is TRBV20-1; 7 positions match TRBD2. The V segment lost 6 bases and the J segment 8 bases; nucleotides outside the gene matches: 13. The CDR3 is made up of 14 amino acids. The germline V gene has CDR1 DFQATT and CDR2 SNEGSKA (reference sequence). The CDR3 nucleotides read TGCAGTGCGACTAGCACCCGTGGGATGTATGAGCAGTTCTTC. Its protein is CSATSTRGMYEQFF.

This clonotype was observed a handful of times. V and J are TRBV20-1 and TRBJ2-5; no definite D call. The CDR3 loop spans 15 amino acids. CDR1 is DFQATT, CDR2 SNEGSKA, per germline (reference sequence). V lost 2 bases, J lost 4 bases, and 17 bases lay in between. The CDR3 loop is CSARQYLSSGETQYF. The CDR3 DNA sequence: TGCAGTGCTAGACAATACCTTTCGAGTGGAGAGACCCAGTACTTC.

This clonotype was seen a handful of times. This chain connects TRBV6-1 to TRBJ1-5, with TRBD1 as a possible D gene (5 bases). Trimming cost V 6 bases and J 6 bases, with 15 bases left between them. The CDR3 consists of 14 residues. Germline V gene sequence: CDR1 MNHNS, CDR2 SASEGT. The CDR3 nucleotides are TGTGCCAGCAGCATCGGCCAGGGAAGTCAGCCCCAGCATTTT. Its translation is CASSIGQGSQPQHF.

The chain is built from TRBV7-2 and TRBJ1-1; no firm D call. V was pared by 5 bases and J by 5 bases, with 18 bases between. Germline CDR1 and CDR2: SGHTA and FQGNSA. This CDR3 spans 15 amino acids. The CDR3 loop is CASSNAGRLGTEAFF. The DNA for the CDR3 is TGTGCCAGCAGCAATGCCGGTCGTCTCGGGACTGAAGCTTTCTTT.

This clonotype was picked up many times. The junction differs from germline at one of its ends, possibly a read error. The chain recombines TRBV5-1 with TRBJ2-6; unclear D gene. The CDR3 spans 14 residues. Looked up from germline, CDR1 is SGHRS and CDR2 is YFSETQ. In DNA, the CDR3 is TGTGCCAGCAGCTTGAGCTCTGGGGCCAACGTCCTGACTTTC. This gives the protein CASSLSSGANVLTF.

Only a few counts were recorded for this clonotype. DNA for the CDR3: TGTGCCAGCAGTTACTCCCCCCCAACTAGCGGACCACGGGAGTTCTTC. Amino acid sequence: CASSYSPPTSGPREFF. The rearrangement uses TRBV6-2 or TRBV6-3 and TRBJ2-1, with 8 bases matching TRBD2. The junction had 15 bases not matched to a gene; V was cut back by 0 bases and J by 14 bases. The CDR3 length is 16 residues. Germline V gene sequence: CDR1 MNHEY, CDR2 SVGEGT.

The chain's CDR3 is CSAGDTGFGYTF. The CDR3 DNA reads TGCAGCGCTGGGGATACAGGGTTTGGCTACACCTTC. This chain connects TRBV29-1 to TRBJ1-2; D is possibly TRBD1 (6 bases). CDR1 SQVTM and CDR2 ANQGSEA come from the germline V gene. V was cut by 7 bases and J by 7 bases, with 16 bases left in between. The length of the CDR3 is 12 residues.

The chain couples TRBV6-1 to TRBJ1-6, with TRBD1 identical over 10 bases. With V trimmed by 6 bases and J by 9 bases, 11 bases remained unmatched. In germline, CDR1 is MNHNS, CDR2 SASEGT. The CDR3 length is 16 residues. CDR3 sequence reads: CASSRTRTGGTSPLHF. The CDR3 DNA is TGTGCCAGCAGCCGGACCCGGACAGGGGGAACTTCACCCCTCCACTTT.

This chain connects TRBV6-1 to TRBJ1-1, with D tentatively TRBD1 (5 bases). Between the trimmed V and J ends, which lost 7 bases and 0 bases, there was a span of 15 bases. This CDR3 has 15 residues. The V gene's germline CDR1 is MNHNS and CDR2 SASEGT. The CDR3 region has the DNA TGTGCCAGCACGCGCACAGGCCCTATGAACACTGAAGCTTTCTTT. Translation: CASTRTGPMNTEAFF.

V gene TRBV6-2 or TRBV6-3 combines with J gene TRBJ1-2, with TRBD1 matching over 12 bases. Germline values: CDR1 MNHEY, CDR2 SVGEGT. Trimming cost V 5 bases and J 8 bases; bases outside gene matches: 9. This CDR3 has 15 amino acids. Here the CDR3 reads CASSDRGQGAQGYTF. In DNA, the CDR3 is TGTGCCAGCAGTGACCGGGGACAGGGGGCGCAAGGCTACACCTTC.

This clonotype was counted only a few times. CDR3 in DNA: TGTGCCAGCAGCCTAAGGGAGGCGCGAGGGGGGTACAATGAGCAGTTCTTC. This sequence encodes CASSLREARGGYNEQFF. The gene calls are TRBV7-8 and TRBJ2-1, with D perhaps assigned TRBD1 or TRBD2 (6 bases each). CDR3 length equals 17 residues. CDR1 SGHVS and CDR2 FQNEAQ come from the germline V gene. Between the trimmed V and J ends, which lost 5 bases and 4 bases, there was a span of 21 bases.

The chain carries TRBV5-1 and TRBJ1-1; the match to TRBD1 covers 11 bases. CDR1 is SGHRS, CDR2 YFSETQ, per germline. Trimming removed 6 bases from V and 0 bases from J; junction bases left unmatched: 4. The CDR3 contains 15 residues. CDR3 sequence reads: CASTRDRGMNTEAFF. The DNA for the CDR3 is TGCGCCAGCACTCGGGACAGGGGGATGAACACTGAAGCTTTCTTT.

The chain combines TRBV4-1 with TRBJ2-1, with TRBD2 matching 7 bases. The J segment lost 12 bases and the V segment lost 4 bases, leaving 15 bases of the junction unmatched. Germline CDR1 reads MGHRA; CDR2 reads YSYEKL. The CDR3 extends over 15 amino acids. The CDR3 spells CASSRVGTTGTVQFF. CDR3 DNA: TGCGCCAGCAGCCGGGTTGGGACTACGGGTACGGTGCAGTTCTTC.

The chain couples TRBV5-1 to TRBJ2-3, with 11 positions matching TRBD2. Germline values: CDR1 SGHRS, CDR2 YFSETQ. V lost 1 base to trimming and J lost 1 base; unmatched junction nucleotides: 2. This CDR3 has 16 residues. CDR3 loop: CASSLLTSGGTDTQYF. The CDR3 bases are TGCGCCAGCAGCTTGTTGACTAGCGGGGGCACAGATACGCAGTATTTT.

The table lists this clonotype with a few counts. The rearrangement links TRBV28 to TRBJ1-1; D is uncertain. V was cut by 4 bases and J by 1 base, with 4 bases left in between. The CDR3 extends over 12 amino acids. Germline V gene sequence: CDR1 MDHEN, CDR2 SYDVKM. CDR3 coding DNA: TGTGCCAGCAGTTCCAAGAACACTGAAGCTTTCTTT. It yields the protein CASSSKNTEAFF.

The gene calls are TRBV7-8 and TRBJ2-3; D may be TRBD1 or TRBD2 (5 bases each). From germline, CDR1 is SGHVS and CDR2 FQNEAQ. V lost 2 bases and J lost 3, with 18 bases in between. The CDR3 loop spans 17 amino acids. CDR3 sequence reads: CASSLHPPGWGTDTQYF. The CDR3 DNA sequence: TGTGCCAGCAGCTTACATCCTCCGGGTTGGGGGACAGATACGCAGTATTTT. The full variable domain, in which reference TRBV7-8 and TRBJ2-3 provide the parts outside the CDR3, is GAGVSQSPRYKVAKRGQDVALRCDPISGHVSLFWYQQALGQGPEFLTYFQNEAQLDKSGLPSDRFFAERPEGSVSTLKIQRTQQEDSAVYLCASSLHPPGWGTDTQYFGPGTRLTVL.

This clonotype was seen only a few times. The chain has TRBV5-1 and TRBJ2-4, with D perhaps matching TRBD1 (6 bases). Trimming left V 4 bases short and J 4 bases short, with 18 bases between. The CDR3 has 16 residues. Germline lookup yields CDR1 SGHRS and CDR2 YFSETQ. The CDR3 sequence is CASSPTQGREKNIQYF. CDR3 sequence (DNA): TGCGCCAGCAGCCCAACACAGGGAAGGGAGAAAAACATTCAGTACTTC.

This clonotype is a singleton in its sample. V usage is TRBV9 and J usage is TRBJ2-7; D is unresolved. Germline CDR1 reads SGDLS; CDR2 reads YYNGEE. Trimming shortened V by 0 bases and J by 0 bases, and 10 bases separated the two germline ends. The CDR3 length is 15 residues. As DNA, the CDR3 is TGTGCCAGCAGCGTAGGTGTGGACGGCTCCTACGAGCAGTACTTC. Protein sequence: CASSVGVDGSYEQYF.

The chain has TRBV5-1 and TRBJ2-7; 12 positions match TRBD2. The CDR3 sequence is 16 residues long. V lost 0 bases, J lost 2 bases, and 3 bases stayed unmatched. Looked up from germline, CDR1 is SGHRS and CDR2 is YFSETQ. The CDR3 reads CASSLGTSGIPYEQYF. CDR3 coding DNA: TGCGCCAGCAGCTTGGGGACTAGCGGGATTCCCTACGAGCAGTACTTC.

This clonotype was seen ten or more times. The genes are TRBV7-4 and TRBJ2-7, with 7 bases aligning to TRBD2. The CDR3 extends over 15 amino acids. Unmatched junction bases numbered 9, after V lost 4 bases and J lost 3 bases. Looked up from germline, CDR1 is SGHVT and CDR2 is SQSDAQ. CDR3 region: CASSSLRLADYEQYF. For the CDR3, the DNA is TGTGCCAGCAGCTCCCTTCGGCTAGCGGACTACGAGCAGTACTTC.

The chain recombines TRBV29-1 with TRBJ2-3, with D tentatively TRBD1 (5 bases). Trimming took off 3 bases at V and 3 bases at J, with 13 bases between the two ends. Per germline, CDR1 SQVTM and CDR2 ANQGSEA. This CDR3 contains 14 residues. The CDR3 is CSVEAGSATDTQYF. DNA of the CDR3: TGCAGCGTTGAGGCAGGGTCGGCTACAGATACGCAGTATTTT.

This clonotype was observed a few times. The V gene is TRBV11-2, the J gene TRBJ2-1; 9 nucleotides line up with TRBD2. CDR1 and CDR2 from the germline V gene are SGHAT and FQNNGV. J lost 4 bases, V lost 4 bases, and 8 bases had no gene match. This CDR3 has 16 amino acids. Here the CDR3 reads CASSSMGSGGYNEQFF. The CDR3 DNA reads TGTGCCAGCAGCTCGATGGGGAGCGGGGGGTACAATGAGCAGTTCTTC.

This clonotype was seen at least ten times. The chain has TRBV12-3 or TRBV12-4 and TRBJ2-5; D is unresolved. This CDR3 contains 14 residues. The ends were cut back, 2 bases at V and 0 bases at J, with 7 bases in the middle. The CDR3, as DNA: TGTGCCAGCAGTTTATCTAGGTACCAAGAGACCCAGTACTTC. It codes for CASSLSRYQETQYF.

This clonotype was counted at least ten times. This rearrangement joins TRBV5-1 to TRBJ1-1, with TRBD1 matching 7 bases. The germline V gene has CDR1 SGHRS and CDR2 YFSETQ. V lost 4 bases and J lost 3; bases outside the gene matches: 6. CDR3 length equals 14 residues. The CDR3 coding sequence is TGCGCCAGCAGCCAACAGGGGAGATACACTGAAGCTTTCTTT. It is translated as CASSQQGRYTEAFF.

This chain uses TRBV2 with TRBJ2-3, with D perhaps TRBD2 (6 bases). This CDR3 is built from 13 residues. V was clipped by 7 bases and J by 2 bases, with 10 bases between them. The germline V gene has CDR1 SNHLY and CDR2 FYNNEI. DNA for the CDR3: TGTGCCAGCAAGAGGGAGGCCACAGATACGCAGTATTTT. Translation: CASKREATDTQYF.

This clonotype appeared a few times. V is TRBV7-8 and J is TRBJ2-7; unclear D gene. Trimming removed 1 base from V and 6 bases from J, with 13 bases in between. The CDR3 contains 14 residues. CDR1 is SGHVS and CDR2 is FQNEAQ in the germline V gene. Written as DNA, the CDR3 is TGTGCCAGCAGCTTAGGATTTATAGCTAGCGAGCAGTACTTC. As protein: CASSLGFIASEQYF. The whole variable domain, remainder taken from reference TRBV7-8 and TRBJ2-7, is GAGVSQSPRYKVAKRGQDVALRCDPISGHVSLFWYQQALGQGPEFLTYFQNEAQLDKSGLPSDRFFAERPEGSVSTLKIQRTQQEDSAVYLCASSLGFIASEQYFGPGTRLTVT.

This clonotype is a singleton in its sample. J is TRBJ2-5 and V is TRBV11-2; 9 nucleotides align to TRBD2. The trim removed 1 base at V and 3 bases at J, leaving 9 bases unmatched. This CDR3 has 17 residues. The germline V gene has CDR1 SGHAT and CDR2 FQNNGV. This CDR3 reads CASSLGTAGGREETQYF. CDR3 nucleotide sequence: TGTGCCAGCAGCTTAGGAACAGCGGGGGGCCGAGAAGAGACCCAGTACTTC.

This clonotype was observed many times. The rearrangement uses TRBV5-5 and TRBJ2-7; D gene uncertain. The CDR3 has 12 residues. Looked up from germline, CDR1 is SGHKS and CDR2 is YYEKEE (reference sequence). The ends were cut back, 2 bases at V and 0 bases at J, with 3 bases in the middle. CDR3 coding DNA: TGTGCCAGCAGCTTTCTCTCCTACGAGCAGTACTTC. Protein product: CASSFLSYEQYF. Combining the CDR3 with reference TRBV5-5 and TRBJ2-7 gives the whole variable domain DAGVTQSPTHLIKTRGQQVTLRCSPISGHKSVSWYQQVLGQGPQFIFQYYEKEERGRGNFPDRFSARQFPNYSSELNVNALLLGDSALYLCASSFLSYEQYFGPGTRLTVT.

This clonotype was detected only a few times. V gene TRBV7-9 combines with J gene TRBJ2-4; D call uncertain. Germline V CDR1 and CDR2: SEHNR, FQNEAQ (reference sequence). V was pared by 4 bases and J by 0 bases, with 10 bases between. The CDR3 has 15 amino acids. CDR3 coding DNA: TGTGCCAGCAGCTCCTCAAACAGAGCCAAAAACATTCAGTACTTC. Its protein product is CASSSSNRAKNIQYF.